A selection of T cell receptor beta chains follows, all from one sample in a study of blood T cells in healthy people across ages. A single record per CDR3 protein comes from TCRdb applying MiXCR to the 5' RACE reads. Among 550,000 to 600,000 distinct CDR3 sequences, about 25% were seen once, and the ten largest hold roughly 18%. Sequenced input: blood. The source of these receptors is a woman between 65 and 79 years old in good health. CDR3s include the opening cysteine and the closing phenylalanine or tryptophan. Each record gives: clone size, V gene, J gene, D gene, CDR3 DNA, CDR3 protein. The D gene is left open where the match is weak. Some rows mark clone size as missing; the rest say once, few, many or name a class of expanded clone.

-	TRBV13	TRBJ2-7	TRBD1	TGTGCCAGCAGCTTACGACAGGGGGATCATTACGAGCAGTACTTC	CASSLRQGDHYEQYF
few	TRBV4-3	TRBJ1-1	-	TGCGCCAGCAGCCAAGATCGGCTGGGCCGGAACACTGAAGCTTTCTTT	CASSQDRLGRNTEAFF
few	TRBV7-9	TRBJ2-3	-	TGTGCCAGCAGCGCCAACTCTCCAGATACGCAGTATTTT	CASSANSPDTQYF
few	TRBV6-2/TRBV6-3	TRBJ2-1	TRBD2	TGTGCCAGCAGTTACGAGGGGCTAGCGGGGTCCAATTCCCCTCGCTACAATGAGCAGTTCTTC	CASSYEGLAGSNSPRYNEQFF
-	TRBV7-2	TRBJ2-5	-	TGTGCCAGCAGCTTGGGAGTTTTTCAAGAGACCCAGTACTTC	CASSLGVFQETQYF
few	TRBV7-9	TRBJ1-1	-	TGTGCCAGCAGGTTACAGGGAGAAGAAACTGAAGCTTTCTTT	CASRLQGEETEAFF
-	TRBV6-2/TRBV6-3	TRBJ2-1	TRBD2	TGTGCCAGCAGTTACTCAGCGGGGGGGCTGAGAGGGTTCTTC	CASSYSAGGLRGFF
-	TRBV7-2	TRBJ1-2	TRBD1	TGTGCCTGCAGCTTATACCGGGACAGGGAATATGGCTACACCTTC	CACSLYRDREYGYTF
once	TRBV27	TRBJ2-1	TRBD1	TGTGCCAGCAGTCGTTCGACAGGGTGGTATGAGCAGTTCTTC	CASSRSTGWYEQFF
-	TRBV7-9	TRBJ1-2	-	TGTGCCAGCAGCTTGAGGGATCGCGATGGCTACACCTTC	CASSLRDRDGYTF
-	TRBV3-1	TRBJ2-7	-	TGTGCCAGCAGCCAAGTACAGGAAAACGAGCAGTACTTC	CASSQVQENEQYF
-	TRBV19	TRBJ1-2	-	TGTGCCAGTAGTATAGGGGCCGGGTATGGCTACACCTTC	CASSIGAGYGYTF
few	TRBV20-1	TRBJ2-7	-	TGCAGTGCACACGACTCCAGAGGGTCGGAGGGCGAGCAGTACTTC	CSAHDSRGSEGEQYF
-	TRBV5-1	TRBJ2-4	-	TGCGTCAGCAGCTTGACGGTAGCCAAAAACATTCAGTACTTC	CVSSLTVAKNIQYF
-	TRBV5-1	TRBJ1-1	TRBD1	TGCGCCGGCAGCTTTATACTAGGGACAGACCAAGCTTTCTTT	CAGSFILGTDQAFF
few	TRBV7-9	TRBJ1-2	-	TGTGCCAGCAGCTTAGAGAGGGGGGATGGTGGCTACACCTTC	CASSLERGDGGYTF
-	TRBV7-2	TRBJ1-1	-	TGTGCCAACAGCTTAGCGAACAGAATCCTTGAAGCTTTCTTT	CANSLANRILEAFF
few	TRBV7-6	TRBJ2-1	-	TGTGCCAGCAGCTTAGAGGCGGAAAAATACAATGAGCAGTTCTTC	CASSLEAEKYNEQFF
-	TRBV7-2	TRBJ2-7	TRBD2	TGTGCCAGCAGCCAGGGGACTAGCGGGGGCGAGCAGTACTTC	CASSQGTSGGEQYF
few	TRBV30	TRBJ2-5	TRBD2	TGTGCCTGGACTGTAGCGGGGGGGTTGGAGACCCAGTACTTC	CAWTVAGGLETQYF
many	TRBV6-5	TRBJ2-5	-	TGTGCCAGCAGTCGACAGCCCCAAGAGACCCAGTACTTC	CASSRQPQETQYF
-	TRBV7-2	TRBJ2-3	-	TGTGCTAGCAGACGTAGGGGGGTGGCAGATACGCAGTATTTT	CASRRRGVADTQYF
few	TRBV7-2	TRBJ2-5	TRBD2	TGTGCCAGCAGCCCCTACGGGGGGGTGGAGACCCAGTACTTC	CASSPYGGVETQYF
-	TRBV15	TRBJ1-1	-	TGTGCCACCGGCGAAAGGGGTCGAAACACTGAAGCTTTCTTT	CATGERGRNTEAFF
-	TRBV5-1	TRBJ2-5	TRBD2	TGCGCCAGCAGCTTCCTACCTAGACTAGCGGGGAAAGAGACCCAGTACTTC	CASSFLPRLAGKETQYF
-	TRBV6-1	TRBJ2-7	-	TGTGCCAGCAGTGTAAGCGGCGAGCAGTACTTC	CASSVSGEQYF
-	TRBV20-1	TRBJ1-5	TRBD1	TGCAGTGCTCCAGAAGGCGGGACAGGGGGCTTTCAGCCCCAGCATTTT	CSAPEGGTGGFQPQHF
-	TRBV7-2	TRBJ2-7	-	TGTGCCAGCAGCTTATCGGTCGATCGCTACGAGCAGTACTTC	CASSLSVDRYEQYF
-	TRBV20-1	TRBJ2-4	-	TGCAGTGCTAGAGATGCATCCTTCGCCCTAGCCAAAAACATTCAGTACTTC	CSARDASFALAKNIQYF
-	TRBV19	TRBJ1-2	-	TGTGCCAGTAGTACGTTCCGGGACCTCTACACCTTC	CASSTFRDLYTF
-	TRBV7-2	TRBJ1-4	-	TGTGCCAGCAGCAACCTTCCCCAGACTAATGAAAAACTGTTTTTT	CASSNLPQTNEKLFF
few	TRBV4-1	TRBJ1-3	-	TGCGCCAGCAGCCAAGATCGGGGGATTGGAAACACCATATATTTT	CASSQDRGIGNTIYF
few	TRBV29-1	TRBJ1-4	-	TGCAGCATCTTCGAAGCCTCAACTAATGAAAAACTGTTTTTT	CSIFEASTNEKLFF
-	TRBV15	TRBJ2-5	-	TGTGCCACCAGCAGAGGAGGTTACCAAGAGACCCAGTACTTC	CATSRGGYQETQYF
-	TRBV7-2	TRBJ2-7	-	TGTGCCAGCAGTCAGACGGCCCCTTACGAGCAGTACTTC	CASSQTAPYEQYF
many	TRBV2	TRBJ2-1	TRBD2	TGTGCCAGCAAGGCTAGCGGTGATTACAATGAGCAGTTCTTC	CASKASGDYNEQFF
few	TRBV15	TRBJ2-1	TRBD2	TGTGCCACCTCCTGGGCGGGACTAGCTAACAATGAGCAGTTCTTC	CATSWAGLANNEQFF